Presented here are 8 T cell receptor beta chains from one specimen sequenced in a study of blood T cell repertoires in COVID-19. The method was immunoSEQ multiplex PCR; TCRdb's version includes in-frame clones alone and lacks a portion of them. The table lists 150,000 to 200,000 clones, approximately 80% of them singletons, with under 15% in the top ten. The specimen sequenced was PBMCs or T cells enriched from blood (not recorded which). These receptors came from a woman aged 60 to 75 who had recovered from COVID-19.

The V gene is TRBV6-1, the J gene TRBJ2-7, with 13 bases identical to TRBD2. V lost 3 bases, J lost 4 bases, and 6 bases stayed unmatched. Germline loops: CDR1 MNHNS, CDR2 SASEGT. The CDR3 spans 16 residues. DNA for the CDR3: TGTGCCAGCAGTGACGGACTAGCGGGGGCCGGATACGAGCAGTACTTC. Amino acid sequence: CASSDGLAGAGYEQYF.

This chain connects TRBV6-1 to TRBJ2-1, with 9 bases aligning to TRBD1. This CDR3 is built from 12 residues. V lost 10 bases and J lost 8; bases outside the gene matches: 6. Germline CDR1 reads MNHNS; CDR2 reads SASEGT. CDR3 nucleotide sequence: TGTGCCATAGGGGGACAGGGATATGAGCAGTTCTTC. As protein: CAIGGQGYEQFF.

DNA for the CDR3: TGTGCCAGCAGCCGGGACAGGAGGACCTACGAGCAGTACTTC. Translated, it gives CASSRDRRTYEQYF. The chain uses TRBV5-4 and TRBJ2-7, with 8 bases that match TRBD1. The length of the CDR3 is 14 residues. In germline, CDR1 is SGHNT, CDR2 YYREEE (reference sequence). The trim removed 4 bases at V and 2 bases at J, leaving 5 bases unmatched.

This clone appeared a single time. J is TRBJ2-1 and V is TRBV7-6; D is ambiguous. The length of the CDR3 is 11 residues. V shed 3 bases and J shed 6 bases, with 3 bases lying between them. Germline V gives CDR1 SGHVS, CDR2 FNYEAQ. The CDR3 here is CASSFLNEQFF. In DNA, the CDR3 is TGTGCCAGCAGCTTTCTCAATGAGCAGTTCTTC.

The chain joins TRBV11-2 to TRBJ1-3; no clear D gene. Trimming shortened V by 1 base and J by 5 bases, and 6 bases separated the two germline ends. The CDR3 spans 13 residues. Looked up from germline, CDR1 is SGHAT and CDR2 is FQNNGV. As DNA, the CDR3 is TGTGCCAGCAGCTTAGCTCTAAGAAACACCATATATTTT. Amino acid sequence: CASSLALRNTIYF. The variable domain in full, with the rest retrieved from reference TRBV11-2 and TRBJ1-3, is EAGVAQSPRYKIIEKRQSVAFWCNPISGHATLYWYQQILGQGPKLLIQFQNNGVVDDSQLPKDRFSAERLKGVDSTLKIQPAKLEDSAVYLCASSLALRNTIYFGEGSWLTVV.

The chain is built from TRBV28 and TRBJ2-5; D may be TRBD2 (5 bases). The CDR3 is 13 amino acids. V gave up 6 bases and J gave up 7 bases, with 15 bases separating them. Germline values: CDR1 MDHEN, CDR2 SYDVKM. This CDR3 is CASRLDLLGTQYF. The CDR3 nucleotides read TGTGCCAGCAGACTGGACTTGCTGGGGACCCAGTACTTC. Drawing the rest from reference TRBV28 and TRBJ2-5, the complete variable domain is DVKVTQSSRYLVKRTGEKVFLECVQDMDHENMFWYRQDPGLGLRLIYFSYDVKMKEKGDIPEGYSVSREKKERFSLILESASTNQTSMYLCASRLDLLGTQYFGPGTRLLVL.

This sequence joins TRBV2 and TRBJ2-7; possibly TRBD1 for D (7 bases). CDR1 and CDR2 (germline): SNHLY, FYNNEI. V lost 5 bases and J lost 4, with 15 bases in between. CDR3 length equals 14 residues. The CDR3 region is CASSPRDRGYEQYF. Here the CDR3 DNA reads TGTGCCAGCAGTCCGCGGGACAGAGGATACGAGCAGTACTTC. Full variable domain (missing parts from reference TRBV2 and TRBJ2-7): EPEVTQTPSHQVTQMGQEVILRCVPISNHLYFYWYRQILGQKVEFLVSFYNNEISEKSEIFDDQFSVERPDGSNFTLKIRSTKLEDSAMYFCASSPRDRGYEQYFGPGTRLTVT.

This chain links TRBV27 with TRBJ1-1; 8 positions agree with TRBD1. CDR1 MNHEY and CDR2 SMNVEV come from the germline V gene (reference sequence). V lost 4 bases, J lost 4 bases, and 8 bases stayed unmatched. The CDR3 is made up of 15 amino acids. The CDR3 loop is CASSSNRGSRTEAFF. In DNA form, the CDR3 reads TGTGCCAGCAGTTCCAACAGGGGGTCGCGCACTGAAGCTTTCTTT.